These T cell receptor beta chains were read from a single sample in a study of cytomegalovirus exposure and HLA in healthy donors. Here immunoSEQ multiplex PCR was the method, and the copy in TCRdb shows in-frame clones only, minus some. The profile covers some 68,000 clones, with roughly 95% appearing a single time and over 2% taken by the ten largest. Sequencing was done on a sample of PBMCs. These TCRs come from a man between 18 and 29 years old in good health and CMV-seronegative. CDR3s include the opening cysteine and the closing phenylalanine or tryptophan. A D gene is named only where the DNA matches it firmly. Size is stated for part of the rows, as once, few or many counts, or as a class when the clone is expanded.

d_call,v_call,clone_size,j_call,cdr3_nt,cdr3_aa
TRBD1,TRBV28,NA,TRBJ1-6,TGTGCCAGCAGTTTCCAGGGGGCTTTGGTTTCACCCCTCCACTTT,CASSFQGALVSPLHF
TRBD1,TRBV28,NA,TRBJ2-1,TGTGCCAGCAGTTTCGGACAGGGGGCGCGGAATGAGCAGTTCTTC,CASSFGQGARNEQFF
TRBD1,TRBV10-1,NA,TRBJ1-4,TGCGCCAGCAGTGAAGGGACAGGGGGAGAAAAACTGTTTTTT,CASSEGTGGEKLFF
NA,TRBV11-1,NA,TRBJ2-5,TGTGCCAGCAGCTTAGAACTAGTCGCGGAGACCCAGTACTTC,CASSLELVAETQYF
TRBD2,TRBV4-1,NA,TRBJ2-3,TGCGCCAGCAGCCAAGGAGGGACTAGGGCGAATACGCAGTATTTT,CASSQGGTRANTQYF
TRBD2,TRBV6-5,NA,TRBJ2-7,TGTGCCAGCAGAGGGACTAGCGGGAGGGGGGAGCAGTACTTC,CASRGTSGRGEQYF
TRBD1,TRBV19,NA,TRBJ1-1,TGTGCCAGTAGTATCACGACAGGGGCTGAAGCTTTCTTT,CASSITTGAEAFF
NA,TRBV5-6,NA,TRBJ2-4,TGTGCCAGCAGCGTAAGACTAGGCTTAGCCAAAAACATTCAGTACTTC,CASSVRLGLAKNIQYF
NA,TRBV6-5,few,TRBJ2-7,TGTGCCAGCACTGCGGGCCTAGCCTACGAGCAGTACTTC,CASTAGLAYEQYF
TRBD1,TRBV5-5,NA,TRBJ1-5,TGTGCCAGCAGCCCTAGGACAGGGTTTAATCAGCCCCAGCATTTT,CASSPRTGFNQPQHF
NA,TRBV6-5,NA,TRBJ1-2,TGTGCCAGCAGTTACGAGGGGAGGGAACCAGTTGGCTACACCTTC,CASSYEGREPVGYTF
NA,TRBV4-1,NA,TRBJ1-2,TGCGCCAGCAGCCAAGATAGTAACGTCTATGGCTACACCTTC,CASSQDSNVYGYTF
NA,TRBV11-3,NA,TRBJ2-7,TGTGCCAGCAGCTTAGTGCGGGAAGAGCAGTACTTC,CASSLVREEQYF
TRBD1,TRBV6-1,NA,TRBJ2-1,TGTGCCAGCAGCCCCGGGACAGGGGGATACAATGAGCAGTTCTTC,CASSPGTGGYNEQFF
NA,TRBV2,NA,TRBJ2-6,TGTGCCAGCAGTGACCACTACTCTGGGGCCAACGTCCTGACTTTC,CASSDHYSGANVLTF
NA,TRBV29-1,NA,TRBJ1-2,TGCAGCGTAAGTCCAGGACTAAATAACTATGGCTACACCTTC,CSVSPGLNNYGYTF
NA,TRBV5-8,NA,TRBJ1-2,TGTGCCAGCAGCTTTACTGACCCGGCGGACTATGGCTACACCTTC,CASSFTDPADYGYTF
NA,TRBV11-2,NA,TRBJ1-6,TGTGCCAGCAGCTTCCTCGGGCAGGGTGGTTCACCCCTCCACTTT,CASSFLGQGGSPLHF